This TCR beta chain was documented in a study of cytomegalovirus exposure and HLA in healthy donors. As for the study in general: Sequencing of about 179 million T cells in an earlier analysis found around 100 million unique TCR beta sequences.

Trimming removed 1 base at V and 2 bases at J, with 24 bases between. CDR1 is SGDLS, CDR2 YYNGEE, per germline. The CDR3 is made up of 19 amino acids. Whereas donors were nominally healthy upon sampling, unrecorded immune exposures were probable. PCR involved 60 Vbeta and 13 Jbeta primers. Assay used: immunoSEQ multiplex PCR; TCRdb lists only in-frame clones, some missing. The repertoire has 120,000 to 150,000 clones, about 75% of them found once; the top ten carry under 0.8%. The receptor's source is a male donor in good health and CMV-seronegative. V usage is TRBV9 and J usage is TRBJ2-5; possibly TRBD1 for D (7 bases). Specimen: PBMCs. DNA for the CDR3: TGTGCCAGCAGCGTAAATTCGGGGAGGACCGGGACAGCTCAAGAGACCCAGTACTTC. Its protein is CASSVNSGRTGTAQETQYF. Supplemented by reference TRBV9 and TRBJ2-5, the full variable domain reads DSGVTQTPKHLITATGQRVTLRCSPRSGDLSVYWYQQSLDQGLQFLIQYYNGEERAKGNILERFSAQQFPDLHSELNLSSLELGDSALYFCASSVNSGRTGTAQETQYFGPGTRLLVL.